Sequencing of this T cell receptor beta chain was carried out in a study of blood T cell repertoires in COVID-19. Study-wide context: Acute and convalescent COVID-19 specimens originated in the United States, Italy and Spain. Sample material is recorded as cDNA or gDNA derived from T cells, B-cell-depleted T cells, or PBMCs.

One Seattle source followed patients from active infection through their disease course. In the original processing: Counts of nucleated cells, estimated from reference gene primer amplification, were obtained. The protocol was immunoSEQ multiplex PCR, while the TCRdb copy is restricted to in-frame clones and leaves out a portion. V, J and clone size reflect that table, while D and trimming were determined from the DNA. This table holds under 300,000 clones, roughly 90% found once. Per germline, CDR1 SGHAT and CDR2 FQNNGV. The CDR3 is 14 amino acids. Trimming shortened V by 1 base and J by 5 bases, and 11 bases separated the two germline ends.

The source material was peripheral blood. This sequence joins TRBV11-2 and TRBJ1-1; D uncertain. The clonotype was recovered from a woman aged 55-70 years with COVID-19, enrolled during active disease. The CDR3 loop reads CASSLVRWRTEAFF. CDR3 in DNA: TGTGCCAGCAGCTTAGTCCGGTGGAGGACTGAAGCTTTCTTT.